This TCR beta chain was identified during a study of shared clonotypes between healthy human individuals. Study conclusions and caveats: Among the subsets, naive ones generally showed larger estimated richness than memory ones. When naive CD4 clonotypes were compared across a handful of donors, about 4.8% were shared. Genetic and exposure-history diversity was limited by the few donors.

Only Caucasian adults living in Nashville, Tennessee served as donors. As to this clone: No antigen is known for it.

V was pared by 1 base and J by 0 bases, with 14 bases between. The CDR3 spans 17 residues. Germline CDR1 and CDR2: SEHNR and FQNEAQ (reference sequence). Only in-frame clones appear in the TCRdb table, and some are missing; sequencing was by immunoSEQ multiplex PCR. The profile shows approximately 2.5 million clones, 93% of them singletons. This sequence originates from a man between 18 and 29 years old in good health. Some clones in this sample may be carry-over from other donors' samples. Sequencing was done on a sample of naive CD4+ T cells from PBMCs. As for subset: CD45RA+ positively selected. The J gene is TRBJ2-3, the V gene TRBV7-9; no definite D call. This CDR3 reads CASSLVLAFTSTDTQYF. The CDR3, as DNA: TGTGCCAGCAGCTTAGTCCTGGCCTTTACTAGCACAGATACGCAGTATTTT.